These T cell receptor beta chains were read from a single sample in a study of a mutant IDH1 vaccine in newly diagnosed glioma. These TCRs are of unknown antigen specificity. Repertoires were generated with immunoSEQ multiplex PCR, while TCRdb's copy carries only in-frame clones and drops some. Altogether roughly 30,000 clones are present, roughly 80% being singletons, with the ten largest covering around 11%. The source material was PBMCs, sampled from a glioma patient whose treatment included an IDH1 peptide vaccine. Every receptor here comes from a woman in her 40s with glioma. CDR3s include the opening cysteine and the closing phenylalanine or tryptophan. D genes are given only for firm matches. Size values are once, few and many counts, or a class for expanded clones, and some rows have none.

d_call	v_call	clone_size	j_call	cdr3_nt	cdr3_aa
-	TRBV5-1	-	TRBJ1-5	TGCGCCAGCAGCTTGGCCGGGGAACGCACTCCCCAGCATTTT	CASSLAGERTPQHF
TRBD2	TRBV30	-	TRBJ2-5	TGTGCCTGGGGAGCGGGGGGGATGCAAGAGACCCAGTACTTC	CAWGAGGMQETQYF
-	TRBV6-6	-	TRBJ1-6	TGTGCCAGCATCCTCCAGAGGCAGTATAATTCACCCCTCCACTTT	CASILQRQYNSPLHF
TRBD1	TRBV15	-	TRBJ2-2	TGTGCCACCAGCGCCCGGACAGGGGAAGGCGGGGAGCTGTTTTTT	CATSARTGEGGELFF
-	TRBV30	-	TRBJ1-2	TGTGCCTCGGACTCTCTGGGCTACACCTTC	CASDSLGYTF
TRBD1	TRBV15	-	TRBJ1-2	TGTGCCACCAGCCCAAGGGACGGGACAGGGGGAAAAGTGAATGGCTACACCTTC	CATSPRDGTGGKVNGYTF
-	TRBV4-3	-	TRBJ2-3	TGCGCCAGCAGCCCGGGCCCTTGGCGGGATACGCAGTATTTT	CASSPGPWRDTQYF
TRBD1	TRBV6-6	few	TRBJ1-5	TGTGCCAGCAACCTGGACAGGGAATACCAGCCCCAGCATTTT	CASNLDREYQPQHF
TRBD1	TRBV5-6	-	TRBJ1-1	TGTGCCAGCAGCTCGCCCAGGGGGGGAAACACTGAAGCTTTCTTT	CASSSPRGGNTEAFF
-	TRBV18	-	TRBJ2-2	TGTGCCAGCTCACCTTCGAACACCGGGGAGCTGTTTTTT	CASSPSNTGELFF
-	TRBV27	-	TRBJ2-7	TGTGCCAGCAGTTTATTCTGGAGAGGCGGGGACGAGCAGTACTTC	CASSLFWRGGDEQYF
-	TRBV9	-	TRBJ1-3	TGTGCCAGCAGTGGAAACACCATATATTTT	CASSGNTIYF
-	TRBV30	-	TRBJ1-6	TGTGCCTGGAGTGTACAGGCCGGGGGAGATTCACCCCTCCACTTT	CAWSVQAGGDSPLHF
-	TRBV19	-	TRBJ1-4	TGTGCCAGTAGTATGCGGGGCCTAAATGAAAAACTGTTTTTT	CASSMRGLNEKLFF
-	TRBV5-1	once	TRBJ1-2	TGCGCCAGCAGCTTGAGTCCAGACTATGGCTACACCTTC	CASSLSPDYGYTF
-	TRBV9	-	TRBJ2-1	TGTGCCAGCAGCGCCCTTAGCGGTATGTCCTACAATGAGCAGTTCTTC	CASSALSGMSYNEQFF
TRBD2	TRBV10-2	-	TRBJ2-2	TGCGCCAGCAGTTTGACTAGCCCCGGGGAGCTGTTTTTT	CASSLTSPGELFF
-	TRBV18	-	TRBJ1-1	TGTGCCAGCTCACCACTAGCCGGGCTCGAGAACACTGAAGCTTTCTTT	CASSPLAGLENTEAFF
TRBD1	TRBV30	-	TRBJ1-5	TGTGCCTGGAGTGTACGGGGGGTCAGGGGGCGCCTAGGGCAGCCCCAGCATTTT	CAWSVRGVRGRLGQPQHF
-	TRBV30	-	TRBJ1-1	TGTGCCTGGAGTGTATCTCGCGAAGCTTTCTTT	CAWSVSREAFF
-	TRBV5-4	-	TRBJ1-3	TGTGCCAGCAGCTTCGGGGGGACGAGCTCTGGAAACACCATATATTTT	CASSFGGTSSGNTIYF
-	TRBV18	-	TRBJ1-2	TGTGCCAGCTCCGAGGTCCCGGATGGCTACACCTTC	CASSEVPDGYTF
-	TRBV30	-	TRBJ2-1	TGTGCCTGGAGTTTCAGGGTATACGACAATGAGCAGTTCTTC	CAWSFRVYDNEQFF
-	TRBV4-1	-	TRBJ1-1	TGCGCCAGCAGCGGCCGGACGAACACTGAAGCTTTCTTT	CASSGRTNTEAFF
-	TRBV2	-	TRBJ2-4	TGTGCCAGCAGTGATTTGGGACAACAGTACTTC	CASSDLGQQYF
TRBD2	TRBV2	-	TRBJ2-7	TGTGCCAGCAGTGGATGGACTAGCGGACAATCCTACGAGCAGTACTTC	CASSGWTSGQSYEQYF
-	TRBV4-3	-	TRBJ1-2	TGCGCCAGCAGCCAAGATCGGGGAAACCATTATGGCTACACCTTC	CASSQDRGNHYGYTF
-	TRBV5-1	-	TRBJ2-3	TGCGCCAGCAGCTCCGGGCTAGCGTTTCAGAGCTACACAGATACGCAGTATTTT	CASSSGLAFQSYTDTQYF
-	TRBV5-4	-	TRBJ2-7	TGTGCCAGCAGCTTTCAGGGGTCGATGTACGAGCAGTACTTC	CASSFQGSMYEQYF
-	TRBV2	few	TRBJ1-1	TGTGCCAGCACTCTAAACTACGCAAACACTGAAGCTTTCTTT	CASTLNYANTEAFF
-	TRBV7-8	-	TRBJ1-5	TGTGCCAGCAGCTCCCCAAGTGAGGCAGTTAGCAATCAGCCCCAGCATTTT	CASSSPSEAVSNQPQHF
TRBD1	TRBV6-1	-	TRBJ1-2	TGTGCCAGCAGTGGGGGCGGGACAGGGCTATTGAACTATGGCTACACCTTC	CASSGGGTGLLNYGYTF
TRBD1	TRBV5-8	-	TRBJ2-1	TGTGCCAGCAGCTTGAGGACGGTTACAGGGGAAAATGAGCAGTTCTTC	CASSLRTVTGENEQFF
TRBD1	TRBV2	-	TRBJ1-6	TGTGCCAGCAGTGAACAGGGGGCAGATTCACCCCTCCACTTT	CASSEQGADSPLHF
-	TRBV2	few	TRBJ1-1	TGTGCCAGCAGCGCACAGGGCCGGGACACTGAAGCTTTCTTT	CASSAQGRDTEAFF
TRBD1	TRBV30	-	TRBJ2-7	TGTGCCTGGACCGGACAGGGTTACTACGAGCAGTACTTC	CAWTGQGYYEQYF
-	TRBV29-1	-	TRBJ2-1	TGCAGCGTTGGACCCAGGATACCCTTGAATGAGCAGTTCTTC	CSVGPRIPLNEQFF